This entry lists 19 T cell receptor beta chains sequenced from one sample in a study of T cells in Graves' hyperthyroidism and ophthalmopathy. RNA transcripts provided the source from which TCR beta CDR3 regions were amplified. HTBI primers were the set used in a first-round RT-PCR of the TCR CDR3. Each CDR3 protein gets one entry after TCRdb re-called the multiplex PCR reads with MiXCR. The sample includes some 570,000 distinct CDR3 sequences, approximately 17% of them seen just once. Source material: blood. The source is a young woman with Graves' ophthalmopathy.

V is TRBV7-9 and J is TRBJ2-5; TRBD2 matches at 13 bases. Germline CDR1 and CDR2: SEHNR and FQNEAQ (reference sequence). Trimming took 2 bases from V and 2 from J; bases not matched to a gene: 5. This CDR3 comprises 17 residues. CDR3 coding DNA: TGTGCCAGCAGCTTATTCGGACTAGCGGGAGAACAAGAGACCCAGTACTTC. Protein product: CASSLFGLAGEQETQYF.

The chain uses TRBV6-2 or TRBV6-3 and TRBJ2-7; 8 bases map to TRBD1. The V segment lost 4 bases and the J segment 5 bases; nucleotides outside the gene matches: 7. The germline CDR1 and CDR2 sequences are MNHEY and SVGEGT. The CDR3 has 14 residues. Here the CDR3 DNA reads TGTGCCAGCAGTTCCGGACAGGGTCCCAACGAGCAGTACTTC. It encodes CASSSGQGPNEQYF.

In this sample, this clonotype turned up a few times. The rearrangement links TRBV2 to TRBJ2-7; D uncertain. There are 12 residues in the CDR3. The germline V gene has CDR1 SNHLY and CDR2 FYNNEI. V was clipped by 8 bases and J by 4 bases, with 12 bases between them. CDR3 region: CASLGEAYEQYF. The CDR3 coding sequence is TGTGCCAGCCTAGGAGAGGCGTACGAGCAGTACTTC.

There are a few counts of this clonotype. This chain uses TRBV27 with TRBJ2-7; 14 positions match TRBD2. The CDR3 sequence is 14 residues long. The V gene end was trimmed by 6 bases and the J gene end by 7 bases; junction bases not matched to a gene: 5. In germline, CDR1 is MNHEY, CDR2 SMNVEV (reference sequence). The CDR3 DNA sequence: TGTGCCAGCAGCTTAGGGACTAGCGGGAGAGAGCAGTACTTC. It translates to CASSLGTSGREQYF.

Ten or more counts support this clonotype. CDR3 DNA sequence: TGTGCCAGCAGCCAGGGTATTGTCTCCTACGAGCAGTACTTC. Translated: CASSQGIVSYEQYF. This chain links TRBV3-1 with TRBJ2-7; D call uncertain. The CDR3 consists of 14 residues. Germline V gene sequence: CDR1 LGHDT, CDR2 YNNKEL (reference sequence). V shed 3 bases and J shed 0 bases, with 9 bases lying between them.

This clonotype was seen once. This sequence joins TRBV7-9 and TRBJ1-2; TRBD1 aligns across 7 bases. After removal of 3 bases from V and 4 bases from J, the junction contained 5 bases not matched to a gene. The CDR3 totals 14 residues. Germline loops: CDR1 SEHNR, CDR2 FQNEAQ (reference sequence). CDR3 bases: TGTGCCAGCAGCTTCCCGGGGACAGTCTATGGCTACACCTTC. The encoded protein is CASSFPGTVYGYTF. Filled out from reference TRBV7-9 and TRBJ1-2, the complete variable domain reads DTGVSQNPRHKITKRGQNVTFRCDPISEHNRLYWYRQTLGQGPEFLTYFQNEAQLEKSRLLSDRFSAERPKGSFSTLEIQRTEQGDSAMYLCASSFPGTVYGYTFGSGTRLTVV.

Written as DNA, the CDR3 is TGCAGTGCTATTTCGGAGGGAAACACCATATATTTT. Residues: CSAISEGNTIYF. The gene calls are TRBV20-1 and TRBJ1-3; D is unclear. Germline CDR1 and CDR2: DFQATT and SNEGSKA (reference sequence). Trimming stripped 4 bases from V and 4 bases from J, with 8 bases between. The CDR3 covers 12 residues.

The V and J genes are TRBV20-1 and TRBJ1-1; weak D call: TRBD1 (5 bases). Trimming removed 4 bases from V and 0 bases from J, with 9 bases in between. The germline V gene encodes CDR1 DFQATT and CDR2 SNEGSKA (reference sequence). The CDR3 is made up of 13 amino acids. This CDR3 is CSAIQELNTEAFF. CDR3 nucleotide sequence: TGCAGTGCTATACAGGAACTGAACACTGAAGCTTTCTTT.

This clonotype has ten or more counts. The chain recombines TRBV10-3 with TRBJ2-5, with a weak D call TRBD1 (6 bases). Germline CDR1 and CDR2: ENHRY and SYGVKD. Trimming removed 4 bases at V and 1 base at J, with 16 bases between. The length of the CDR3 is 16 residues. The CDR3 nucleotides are TGTGCCATCAGTGTAGAGACAGGTATCGGCCAAGAGACCCAGTACTTC. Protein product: CAISVETGIGQETQYF.

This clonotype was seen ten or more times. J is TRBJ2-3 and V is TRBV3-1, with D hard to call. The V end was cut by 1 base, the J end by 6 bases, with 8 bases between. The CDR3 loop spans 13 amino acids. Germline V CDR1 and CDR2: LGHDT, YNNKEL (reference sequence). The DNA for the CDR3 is TGTGCCAGCAGCCAAGCGGTATTCGATACGCAGTATTTT. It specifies CASSQAVFDTQYF.

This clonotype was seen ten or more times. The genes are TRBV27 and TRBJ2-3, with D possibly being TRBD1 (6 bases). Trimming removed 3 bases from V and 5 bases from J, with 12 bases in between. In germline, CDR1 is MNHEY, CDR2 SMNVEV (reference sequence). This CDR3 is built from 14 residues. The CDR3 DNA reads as TGTGCCAGCAGTTTCTCGACAGGCGGAGATACGCAGTATTTT. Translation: CASSFSTGGDTQYF.

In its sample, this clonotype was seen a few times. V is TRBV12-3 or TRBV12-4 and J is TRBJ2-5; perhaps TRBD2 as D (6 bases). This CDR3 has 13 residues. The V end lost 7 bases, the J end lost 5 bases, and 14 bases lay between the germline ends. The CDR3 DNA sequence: TGTGCCAGCAAGAATCCTAGCGAGGAGACCCAGTACTTC. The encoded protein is CASKNPSEETQYF.

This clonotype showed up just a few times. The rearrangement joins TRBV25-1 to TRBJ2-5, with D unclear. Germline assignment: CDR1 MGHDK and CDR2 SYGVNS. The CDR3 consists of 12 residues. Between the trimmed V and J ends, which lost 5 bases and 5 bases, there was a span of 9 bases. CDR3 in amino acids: CASSFTPETQYF. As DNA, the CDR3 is TGTGCCAGCAGTTTCACGCCCGAGACCCAGTACTTC.

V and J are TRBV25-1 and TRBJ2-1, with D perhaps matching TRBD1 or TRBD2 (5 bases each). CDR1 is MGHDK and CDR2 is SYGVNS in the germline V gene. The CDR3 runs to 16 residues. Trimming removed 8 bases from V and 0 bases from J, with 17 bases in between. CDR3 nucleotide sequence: TGTGCCAGCGCAGGACCGAGAGGGACCTCCTACAATGAGCAGTTCTTC. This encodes CASAGPRGTSYNEQFF.

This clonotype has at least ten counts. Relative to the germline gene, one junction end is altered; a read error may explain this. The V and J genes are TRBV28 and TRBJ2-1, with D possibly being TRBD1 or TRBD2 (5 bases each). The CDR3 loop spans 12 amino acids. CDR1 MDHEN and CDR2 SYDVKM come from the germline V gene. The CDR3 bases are TGTGCCAGCGGTTTGGCTCGGGACGAGCAGTTCTTC. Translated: CASGLARDEQFF.

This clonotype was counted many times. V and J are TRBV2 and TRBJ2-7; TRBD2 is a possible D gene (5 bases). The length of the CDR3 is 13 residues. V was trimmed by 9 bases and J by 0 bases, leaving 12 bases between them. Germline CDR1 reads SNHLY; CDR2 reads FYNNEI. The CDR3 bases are TGTGCCAGACGGACTCAAAGCTCCTACGAGCAGTACTTC. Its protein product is CARRTQSSYEQYF.

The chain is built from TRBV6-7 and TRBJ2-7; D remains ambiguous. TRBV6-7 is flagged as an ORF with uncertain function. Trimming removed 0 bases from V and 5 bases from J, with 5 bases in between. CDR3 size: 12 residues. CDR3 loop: CASSYSSDEQYF. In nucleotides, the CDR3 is TGTGCCAGCAGTTACTCGAGCGACGAGCAGTACTTC.

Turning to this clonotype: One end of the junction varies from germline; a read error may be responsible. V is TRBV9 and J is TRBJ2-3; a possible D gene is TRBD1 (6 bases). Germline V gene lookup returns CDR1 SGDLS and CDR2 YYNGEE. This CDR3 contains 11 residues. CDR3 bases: TGTGCCCGCAGCGTAGGGGGTACGCAGTATTTT. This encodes CARSVGGTQYF.

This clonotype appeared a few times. CDR3 nucleotides: TGTGCCAGCAGCTCCACTAGCGGGGGGGCGATTTCCTACAATGAGCAGTTCTTC. Protein product: CASSSTSGGAISYNEQFF. The gene calls are TRBV7-3 and TRBJ2-1; 13 bases are shared with TRBD2. J gave up 1 base and V 4 bases, and 7 bases lay outside the gene matches. CDR3 length equals 18 residues. Germline V gene data show CDR1 as SGHTA and CDR2 as FQGTGA.